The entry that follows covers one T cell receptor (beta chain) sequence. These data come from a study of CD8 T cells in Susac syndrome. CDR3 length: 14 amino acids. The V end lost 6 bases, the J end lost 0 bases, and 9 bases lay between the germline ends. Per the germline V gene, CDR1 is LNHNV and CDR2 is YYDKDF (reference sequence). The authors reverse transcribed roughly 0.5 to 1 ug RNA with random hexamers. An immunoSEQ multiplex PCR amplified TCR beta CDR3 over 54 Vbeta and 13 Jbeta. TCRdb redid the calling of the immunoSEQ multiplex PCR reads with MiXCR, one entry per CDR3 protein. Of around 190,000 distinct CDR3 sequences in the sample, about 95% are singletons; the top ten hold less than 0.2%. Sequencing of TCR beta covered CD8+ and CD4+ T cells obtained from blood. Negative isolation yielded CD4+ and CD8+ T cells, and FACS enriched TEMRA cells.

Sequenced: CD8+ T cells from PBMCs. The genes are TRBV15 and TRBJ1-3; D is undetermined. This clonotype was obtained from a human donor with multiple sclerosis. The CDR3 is CATRICCSGNTIYF. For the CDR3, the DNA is TGTGCCACCAGGATTTGCTGCTCTGGAAACACCATATATTTT.